This record concerns one T cell receptor beta chain sequence. This CDR3 spans 13 amino acids. CDR1 is PRHDT, CDR2 FYEKMQ, per germline (reference sequence). V lost 8 bases and J lost 4; bases outside the gene matches: 4. Per the original methods: Counts of nucleated cells, estimated from reference gene primer amplification, were obtained. Assay used: immunoSEQ multiplex PCR; TCRdb lists only in-frame clones, some missing. V, J and clone size were drawn from that table, and D and trimming were deduced from the DNA. Of 150,000 to 200,000 clones detected, roughly nine tenths appear once; the ten largest clones hold approximately 11%. This sample was included in a study of blood T cell repertoires in COVID-19.

The chain employs TRBV13 and TRBJ2-5; 10 positions match TRBD1. Specimen: peripheral blood. This TCR was recovered from a woman aged 55-69 years with COVID-19, enrolled during active disease. The CDR3 here is CASARDRGETQYF. In nucleotides, the CDR3 is TGTGCCAGCGCCCGGGACAGGGGAGAGACCCAGTACTTC.